One and the same sample provided the 5 T cell receptor beta chains below, sequenced in a study of blood T cell repertoires in COVID-19. Libraries were prepared by immunoSEQ multiplex PCR; TCRdb keeps only in-frame clonotypes and omits some of them. Found here are about 220,000 clones, 85% of them singletons; the top ten hold 2% to 3%. Source material: peripheral blood. Source of these receptors: a woman aged 70-85 years with COVID-19, enrolled during active disease.

This clone was seen just once. The chain employs TRBV5-1 and TRBJ1-2, with TRBD1 identical over 9 bases. The CDR3 spans 15 residues. From germline, CDR1 is SGHRS and CDR2 YFSETQ. V lost 2 bases and J lost 4; bases outside the gene matches: 6. The CDR3 sequence: CASSLRDRDFYGYTF. CDR3 bases: TGCGCCAGCAGCTTACGGGACAGGGATTTCTATGGCTACACCTTC.

The V call is TRBV18, the J call TRBJ1-2, with no clear D. CDR1 KGHSH and CDR2 LQKENI come from the germline V gene. The CDR3 runs to 14 residues. The V gene lost 2 bases and the J gene lost 7 bases, with 14 bases spanning the gap. The CDR3 DNA sequence: TGTGCCAGCTCACCAGCGCTCGCGGGTAGTGGCTACACCTTC. Translating gives CASSPALAGSGYTF.

The rearrangement links TRBV6-2 or TRBV6-3 to TRBJ2-1, with 9 bases lining up with TRBD2. The V gene's germline CDR1 is MNHEY and CDR2 SVGEGT. The V and J ends lost 5 bases and 6 bases, in that order; junction bases with no gene match: 2. This CDR3 has 13 amino acids. CDR3 nucleotides: TGTGCCAGCAGTCGACTAGCGGTCAATGAGCAGTTCTTC. It yields the protein CASSRLAVNEQFF.

The chain is built from TRBV6-5 and TRBJ1-2; 9 nucleotides agree with TRBD1. Trimming removed 2 bases from V and 1 base from J; junction bases left unmatched: 2. The V gene's germline CDR1 is MNHEY and CDR2 SVGAGI. CDR3 length: 15 amino acids. CDR3 nucleotide sequence: TGTGCCAGCAGTTACCGGGACAGGGATAACTATGGCTACACCTTC. Protein product: CASSYRDRDNYGYTF.

This chain's CDR3 is CASSMTASFNYGYTF. The CDR3 bases are TGTGCCAGTAGTATGACAGCTTCCTTCAACTATGGCTACACCTTC. V gene TRBV19 combines with J gene TRBJ1-2, with a possible D match to TRBD1 (5 bases). Germline V CDR1 and CDR2: LNHDA, SQIVND (reference sequence). Trimming removed 3 bases from V and 2 bases from J, with 13 bases in between. The CDR3 sequence is 15 residues long. Variable domain in full (rest from reference TRBV19 and TRBJ1-2): DGGITQSPKYLFRKEGQNVTLSCEQNLNHDAMYWYRQDPGQGLRLIYYSQIVNDFQKGDIAEGYSVSREKKESFPLTVTSAQKNPTAFYLCASSMTASFNYGYTFGSGTRLTVV.